Listed here are 15 T cell receptor beta chains from one sample, sequenced in a study of blood T cells in healthy people across ages. Alongside a J-beta primer mix, a sample-barcoded 5' primer served in a second PCR lasting roughly 6 to 11 cycles. TCRdb re-analysed the 5' RACE reads in MiXCR, keeping a single row per CDR3 protein. The data hold 450,000 to 600,000 distinct CDR3 sequences, with about 29% observed a single time. The same data also went into a second study, on T cells of mothers and their children.

Sample: blood. The receptors originated from a boy aged 2 to 9 in good health.

The chain carries TRBV20-1 and TRBJ2-7; D may be TRBD2 (6 bases). Trimming cost V 2 bases and J 2 bases, with 13 bases left between them. The CDR3 loop spans 14 amino acids. The germline V gene encodes CDR1 DFQATT and CDR2 SNEGSKA (reference sequence). CDR3: CSARSGTGTYEQYF. The CDR3 DNA is TGCAGTGCTAGATCCGGGACTGGGACCTACGAGCAGTACTTC.

In this sample, this clonotype turned up once. This may be a read error, as it is one base from a much larger clone. The chain has TRBV7-4 and TRBJ2-4; D may be TRBD1 or TRBD2 (5 bases each). Trimming shortened V by 5 bases and J by 0 bases, and 5 bases separated the two germline ends. The CDR3 extends over 13 amino acids. The V gene's germline CDR1 is SGHVT and CDR2 SQSDAQ. The CDR3 spells CASSGTAKNIQYF. CDR3 DNA sequence: TGTGCCAGCAGCGGGACAGCCAAAAACATTCAGTACTTC. Complete variable domain (other parts from reference TRBV7-4 and TRBJ2-4): GAGVSQSPRYKVAKRGRDVALRCDSISGHVTLYWYRQTLGQGSEVLTYSQSDAQRDKSGRPSGRFSAERPERSVSTLKIQRTEQGDSAVYLCASSGTAKNIQYFGAGTRLSVL.

This clonotype was observed a handful of times. This chain uses TRBV7-9 with TRBJ1-1; TRBD1 might be the D (5 bases). CDR1 and CDR2 (germline): SEHNR, FQNEAQ (reference sequence). This CDR3 region has 14 residues. The V and J ends lost 2 bases and 5 bases respectively, with 12 bases between them. CDR3 nucleotide sequence: TGTGCCAGCAGCTTAATTTCAGGGTTTACTGAAGCTTTCTTT. Translation gives CASSLISGFTEAFF.

This clonotype has only a few counts. The chain links TRBV24-1 to TRBJ2-7; D unresolved. The CDR3 contains 15 residues. V was shortened by 4 bases and J by 2 bases, with 14 bases between the two germline ends. The germline CDR1 and CDR2 sequences are KGHDR and SFDVKD. Here the CDR3 reads CATSDPVKAPYEQYF. DNA of the CDR3: TGTGCCACCAGTGACCCTGTGAAGGCCCCCTACGAGCAGTACTTC.

The CDR3 is CASGISSGGETQYF. CDR3 sequence (DNA): TGCGCCAGCGGGATCTCTAGCGGGGGAGAGACCCAGTACTTC. This sequence joins TRBV5-1 and TRBJ2-5, with 10 bases identical to TRBD2. The V gene end was trimmed by 7 bases and the J gene end by 4 bases; junction bases not matched to a gene: 7. The CDR3 consists of 14 residues. Germline CDR1 is SGHRS and CDR2 is YFSETQ.

The V call is TRBV6-6, the J call TRBJ2-2; no clear D. The V end was cut by 8 bases, the J end by 4 bases, with 14 bases between. The CDR3 spans 14 residues. Germline V gene data show CDR1 as MNHNY and CDR2 as SVGAGI (reference sequence). CDR3 in DNA: TGTGCCAGCGTCCCGGCGGACGTCACCGGGGAGCTGTTTTTT. Protein: CASVPADVTGELFF.

The V gene is TRBV6-2 or TRBV6-3, the J gene TRBJ2-1; the D call may be TRBD1 or TRBD2 (6 bases each). With 2 bases removed from V and 8 bases from J, the gap between germline ends came to 13 bases. Germline V lookup: CDR1 MNHEY, CDR2 SVGEGT. The CDR3 runs to 14 residues. Here the CDR3 DNA reads TGTGCCAGCAGTTACGGCTCCGGGGGCGATGAGCAGTTCTTC. This encodes CASSYGSGGDEQFF.

The chain employs TRBV15 and TRBJ2-5; 9 positions match TRBD1. Near its end, the DNA agrees better with TRBJ2-7, so the J call may be wrong. The CDR3 runs 15 residues. CDR1 LNHNV and CDR2 YYDKDF come from the germline V gene (reference sequence). The CDR3 DNA is TGTGCCACCAGCGGTTCTGGACAGGGGAGCGACGAGCAGTACTTC. Residues: CATSGSGQGSDEQYF.

This clonotype was observed a handful of times. The V call is TRBV29-1, the J call TRBJ2-1; 8 bases match TRBD2. The better agreement between TRBJ2-7 and the DNA end casts doubt on the J call. The CDR3 contains 13 residues. The germline CDR1 and CDR2 sequences are SQVTM and ANQGSEA. The CDR3, as DNA: TGCAGCGTTGTCGGGGGGGCGTTCTACGAGCAGTACTTC. This sequence encodes CSVVGGAFYEQYF.

This chain joins TRBV11-2 and TRBJ2-1, with a tentative D call TRBD2 (5 bases). This CDR3 has 16 residues. V was clipped by 0 bases and J by 12 bases, with 21 bases between them. The germline gives CDR1 SGHAT, CDR2 FQNNGV. The CDR3 DNA follows: TGTGCCAGCAGCTTAGATCTTACGGAGACTACTTATAGGCAGTTCTTC. This translates into CASSLDLTETTYRQFF.

The V gene is TRBV29-1, the J gene TRBJ1-4, with D perhaps matching TRBD1 (6 bases). V was trimmed by 2 bases and J by 10 bases, leaving 14 bases between them. This CDR3 region has 13 residues. Germline V lookup: CDR1 SQVTM, CDR2 ANQGSEA. Here the CDR3 reads CSVELGAGGKLFF. CDR3 nucleotides: TGCAGCGTTGAACTGGGGGCTGGTGGAAAACTGTTTTTT.

The chain is built from TRBV7-9 and TRBJ1-2; unclear D gene. CDR3 length equals 12 residues. Germline V gene sequence: CDR1 SEHNR, CDR2 FQNEAQ (reference sequence). Trimming removed 5 bases from V and 9 bases from J, with 13 bases in between. CDR3 sequence reads: CASSTDDMSYTF. The CDR3 DNA reads TGTGCCAGCAGCACAGATGACATGAGCTACACCTTC. Supplemented by reference TRBV7-9 and TRBJ1-2, the full variable domain reads DTGVSQNPRHKITKRGQNVTFRCDPISEHNRLYWYRQTLGQGPEFLTYFQNEAQLEKSRLLSDRFSAERPKGSFSTLEIQRTEQGDSAMYLCASSTDDMSYTFGSGTRLTVV.

This clonotype was detected a few times. The chain employs TRBV28 and TRBJ2-5; 8 nucleotides agree with TRBD2. V shed 2 bases, J shed 0 bases, and the junction held 5 bases outside the gene matches. The germline CDR1 and CDR2 sequences are MDHEN and SYDVKM. The CDR3 has 16 amino acids. CDR3 sequence: CASSLTPLADQETQYF. The CDR3 nucleotides read TGTGCCAGCAGTTTAACCCCACTAGCGGACCAAGAGACCCAGTACTTC.

In its sample, this clonotype was seen a few times. This rearrangement joins TRBV6-2 or TRBV6-3 to TRBJ2-7; no definite D call. Germline V CDR1 and CDR2: MNHEY, SVGEGT. Trimming cost V 6 bases and J 2 bases, with 8 bases left between them. The CDR3 has 12 residues. Written as DNA, the CDR3 is TGTGCCAGCAGAGACCAAACCTACGAGCAGTACTTC. Translating it yields CASRDQTYEQYF.

This clonotype was observed a handful of times. This chain links TRBV6-5 with TRBJ2-3, with D perhaps matching TRBD2 (6 bases). V lost 6 bases, J lost 2 bases, and 12 bases lay in between. The CDR3 is made up of 14 amino acids. Looked up from germline, CDR1 is MNHEY and CDR2 is SVGAGI. DNA for the CDR3: TGTGCCAGCAGGGCGACTAGTTTCACAGATACGCAGTATTTT. This sequence encodes CASRATSFTDTQYF.